This paragraph covers one T cell receptor (beta chain) sequence. The data derive from a study of blood T cell repertoires in COVID-19. Across the whole study: The analysed material was cDNA or gDNA that came from T cells, B-cell-depleted T cells, or PBMCs.

In Seattle, patients joined the study during active infection and were tracked longitudinally. The CDR3 spans 13 residues. Germline V gives CDR1 SGHNT, CDR2 YYREEE (reference sequence). V gave up 5 bases and J gave up 5 bases; unmatched junction bases: 4. Study processing details: From reference gene primer amplification, estimates of nucleated cell counts were derived. Generated by immunoSEQ multiplex PCR, the TCRdb table keeps only in-frame clones and is missing some. Clonal size and the V and J genes are those of that table, whereas D and trimming came from the DNA. The sample includes approximately 300,000 clones, around 89% of them seen just once.

The sequence was obtained from a woman aged 45 to 65 with COVID-19, enrolled during active disease. The sequencing sample was made of peripheral blood. V and J are TRBV5-4 and TRBJ2-5; 9 nucleotides line up with TRBD1. The CDR3 spells CASSGQGRETQYF. DNA of the CDR3: TGTGCCAGCAGTGGACAGGGGAGGGAGACCCAGTACTTC.